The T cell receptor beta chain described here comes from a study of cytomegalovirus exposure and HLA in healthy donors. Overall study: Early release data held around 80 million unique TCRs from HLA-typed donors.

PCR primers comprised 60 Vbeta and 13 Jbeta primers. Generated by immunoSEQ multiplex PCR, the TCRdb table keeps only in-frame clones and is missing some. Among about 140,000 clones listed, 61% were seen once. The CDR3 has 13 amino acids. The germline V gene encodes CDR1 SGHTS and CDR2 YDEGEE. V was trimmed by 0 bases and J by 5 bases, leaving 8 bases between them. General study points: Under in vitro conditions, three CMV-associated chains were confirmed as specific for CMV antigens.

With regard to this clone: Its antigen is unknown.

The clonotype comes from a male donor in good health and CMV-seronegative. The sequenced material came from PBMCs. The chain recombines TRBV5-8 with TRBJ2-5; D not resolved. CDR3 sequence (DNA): TGTGCCAGCAGCTTGGTTTTCACTGAGACCCAGTACTTC. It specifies CASSLVFTETQYF.